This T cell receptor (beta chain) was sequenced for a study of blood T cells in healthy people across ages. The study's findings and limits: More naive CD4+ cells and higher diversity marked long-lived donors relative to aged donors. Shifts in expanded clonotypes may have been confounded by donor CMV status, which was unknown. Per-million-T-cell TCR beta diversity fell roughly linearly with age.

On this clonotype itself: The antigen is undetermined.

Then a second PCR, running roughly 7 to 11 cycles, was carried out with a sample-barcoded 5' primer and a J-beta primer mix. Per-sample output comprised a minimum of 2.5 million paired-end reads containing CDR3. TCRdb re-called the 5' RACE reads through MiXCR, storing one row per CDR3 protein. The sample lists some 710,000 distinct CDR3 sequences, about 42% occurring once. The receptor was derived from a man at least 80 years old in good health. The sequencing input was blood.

CDR3 protein: CAWSAGPGGSYNEQFF. Written as DNA, the CDR3 is TGTGCCTGGAGTGCCGGACCGGGCGGGAGCTACAATGAGCAGTTCTTC. This chain links TRBV30 with TRBJ2-1, with 7 bases identical to TRBD2. Germline V gene sequence: CDR1 GTSNPN, CDR2 SVGIG (reference sequence). The CDR3 is 16 amino acids. Trimming cost V 1 base and J 3 bases; bases outside gene matches: 9.